The present TCR beta chain was sequenced within a study of blood T cell repertoires in COVID-19. TCRdb's table, derived via immunoSEQ multiplex PCR, lists solely in-frame clones and lacks some. Among 250,000 to 300,000 clones listed, around 90% were seen once. The CDR3 runs to 14 residues. Deletions cut 5 bases from V and 2 bases from J, with 13 bases between. Germline V CDR1 and CDR2: MNHEY, SMNVEV (reference sequence). This clone was detected only once. The sequence came from a man aged 45 to 65 with acute or convalescent COVID-19. V usage is TRBV27 and J usage is TRBJ2-7; a possible D gene is TRBD2 (6 bases). Sequenced sample: peripheral blood. CDR3 amino acids: CASSQVGGPYEQYF. In DNA form, the CDR3 reads TGTGCCAGCAGTCAAGTGGGGGGTCCCTACGAGCAGTACTTC.